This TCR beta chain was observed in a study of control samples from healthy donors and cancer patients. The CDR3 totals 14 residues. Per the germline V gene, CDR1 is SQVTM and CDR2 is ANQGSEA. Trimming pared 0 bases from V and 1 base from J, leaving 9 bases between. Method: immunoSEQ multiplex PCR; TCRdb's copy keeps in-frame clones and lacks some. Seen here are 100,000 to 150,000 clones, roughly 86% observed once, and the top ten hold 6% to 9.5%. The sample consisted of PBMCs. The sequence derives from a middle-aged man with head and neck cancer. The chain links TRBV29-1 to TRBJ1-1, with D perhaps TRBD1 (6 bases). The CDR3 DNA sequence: TGCAGCGTTGAAGACGACAGGCAGAACACTGAAGCTTTCTTT. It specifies CSVEDDRQNTEAFF.